This T cell receptor beta chain is drawn from a study of blood T cell repertoires in COVID-19. The CDR3 has 17 residues. V was trimmed by 1 base and J by 0 bases, leaving 14 bases between them. Germline assignment: CDR1 KGHDR and CDR2 SFDVKD. Using immunoSEQ multiplex PCR, the repertoire was profiled, and TCRdb retains in-frame clones only, with some absent. The repertoire has about 82,000 clones, 80% of them found once; the top ten carry approximately 12%. The sequence was collected from a woman aged 40 to 50 with active or convalescent COVID-19. Sequencing was carried out using peripheral blood. This sequence joins TRBV24-1 and TRBJ2-5; TRBD1 might be the D (5 bases). In DNA, the CDR3 is TGTGCCACCAGTGATTTTCGCCCCGACAGAGACCAAGAGACCCAGTACTTC. Translating it yields CATSDFRPDRDQETQYF.